The 5 T cell receptor beta chains given below trace back to one sample, sequenced in a study of cytomegalovirus exposure and HLA in healthy donors. PCR amplification relied on 60 Vbeta primers (plus 13 Jbeta primers). Repertoires were generated with immunoSEQ multiplex PCR, while TCRdb's copy carries only in-frame clones and drops some. The table includes a few hundred thousand clones, 81% detected once. The sample taken for sequencing was PBMCs. These receptors all stem from a woman aged 60 to 75 in good health and CMV-seropositive.

The gene calls are TRBV27 and TRBJ2-2; 8 nucleotides align to TRBD2. Germline V gene lookup returns CDR1 MNHEY and CDR2 SMNVEV (reference sequence). The CDR3 is 14 amino acids. J gave up 5 bases and V 7 bases, and 6 bases lay outside the gene matches. The CDR3, as DNA: TGTGCCAGCACTAAGGCGGGAGGTACCGGGGAGCTGTTTTTT. This translates into CASTKAGGTGELFF.

This rearrangement joins TRBV5-5 to TRBJ2-7, with D possibly matching TRBD2 (5 bases). With 4 bases removed from V and 0 bases from J, the gap between germline ends came to 11 bases. This CDR3 comprises 14 residues. In germline, CDR1 is SGHKS, CDR2 YYEKEE (reference sequence). CDR3 in amino acids: CASSGLPNSYEQYF. CDR3 in DNA: TGTGCCAGCAGCGGACTGCCGAACTCCTACGAGCAGTACTTC.

The chain has TRBV7-9 and TRBJ2-3; perhaps TRBD2 as D (6 bases). The CDR3 covers 17 residues. V lost 5 bases, J lost 7 bases, and 25 bases lay in between. Germline V lookup: CDR1 SEHNR, CDR2 FQNEAQ (reference sequence). The CDR3 DNA follows: TGTGCCAGCAGCCCGCCTTTAGCGGTCCCAAAGGCAAATACGCAGTATTTT. Its translation: CASSPPLAVPKANTQYF.

This chain connects TRBV18 to TRBJ1-4, with D possibly matching TRBD1 (5 bases). Trimming took 1 base from V and 0 from J, leaving 12 bases between them. In germline, CDR1 is KGHSH, CDR2 LQKENI. The CDR3 has 17 residues. CDR3: CASSPLGRGATNEKLFF. The DNA of the CDR3 is TGTGCCAGCTCACCACTCGGGAGGGGAGCAACTAATGAAAAACTGTTTTTT.

This chain links TRBV6-5 with TRBJ2-5; the match to TRBD1 covers 9 bases. CDR3 length equals 13 residues. Germline assignment: CDR1 MNHEY and CDR2 SVGAGI. J gave up 10 bases and V 2 bases, and 5 bases lay outside the gene matches. Here the CDR3 reads CASSYPGQGVQYF. CDR3 coding DNA: TGTGCCAGCAGTTACCCGGGACAGGGCGTCCAGTACTTC.